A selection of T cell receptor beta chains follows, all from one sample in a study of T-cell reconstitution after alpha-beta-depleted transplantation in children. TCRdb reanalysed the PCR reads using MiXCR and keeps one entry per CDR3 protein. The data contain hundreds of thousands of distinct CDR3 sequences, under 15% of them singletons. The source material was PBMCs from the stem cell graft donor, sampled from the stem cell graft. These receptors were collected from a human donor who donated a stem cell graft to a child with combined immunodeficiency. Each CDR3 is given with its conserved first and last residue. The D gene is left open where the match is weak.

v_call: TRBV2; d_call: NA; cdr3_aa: CASSEGNYNEQFF
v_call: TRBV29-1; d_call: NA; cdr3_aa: CSQGSGAKNIQYF
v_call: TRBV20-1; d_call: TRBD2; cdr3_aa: CSARDPLAGGPNEQFF
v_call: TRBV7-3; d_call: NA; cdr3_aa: CASSSGAGETQYF
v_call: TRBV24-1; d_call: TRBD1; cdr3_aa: CATSDLSDRGPDSPLHF
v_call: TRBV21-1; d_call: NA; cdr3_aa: CASTQAGRVFPTDTQYF
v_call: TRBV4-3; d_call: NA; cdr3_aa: CASSQDRIPGSLGYTF
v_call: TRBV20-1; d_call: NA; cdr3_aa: CSARDNRPEFF
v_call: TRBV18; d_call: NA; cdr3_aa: CASSVPRSYNEQFF
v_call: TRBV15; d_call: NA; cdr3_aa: CATSRDSESSYEQYF
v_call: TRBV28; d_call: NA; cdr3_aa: CASKRAASSGNTIYF
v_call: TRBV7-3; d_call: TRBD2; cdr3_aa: CASSLLAGGLTDTQYF
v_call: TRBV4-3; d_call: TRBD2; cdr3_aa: CASSQALAGAANTGELFF
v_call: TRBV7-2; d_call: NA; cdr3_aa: CASSPNRDRGANVLTF
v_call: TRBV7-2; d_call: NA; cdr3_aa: CASSWSGTGSYEQYF
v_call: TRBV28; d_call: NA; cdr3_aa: CASSSGGNEAFF
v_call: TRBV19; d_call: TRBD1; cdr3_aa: CASSDRGDTQYF
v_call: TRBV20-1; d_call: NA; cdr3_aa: CSAQVRDEQFF
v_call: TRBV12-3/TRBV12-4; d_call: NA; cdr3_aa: CASSPGLGDYEQYF
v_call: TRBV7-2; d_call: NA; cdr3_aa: CASSFARALGTDTQYF
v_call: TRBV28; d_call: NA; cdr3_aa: CASSLQGRNNEQFF
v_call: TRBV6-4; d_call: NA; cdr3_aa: CASSDSENNEQFF
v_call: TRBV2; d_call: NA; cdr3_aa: CASSLFVGVGQPQHF
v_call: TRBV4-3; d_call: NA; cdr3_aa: CASSQGNSLEETQYF
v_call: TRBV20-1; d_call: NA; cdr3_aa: CSAQEPASSTDTQYF
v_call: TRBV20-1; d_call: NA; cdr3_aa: CSALTGHYYEQYF
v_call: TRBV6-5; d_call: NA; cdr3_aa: CASSPGPRGYTF
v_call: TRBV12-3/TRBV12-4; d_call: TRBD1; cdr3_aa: CASSKGQGNYEQYF
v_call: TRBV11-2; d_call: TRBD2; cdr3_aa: CASSFATSGRGNEQFF
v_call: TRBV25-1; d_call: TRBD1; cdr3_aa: CASSETGTGGRAFF
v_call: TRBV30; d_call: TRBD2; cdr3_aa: CAWSVGGVADEQYF
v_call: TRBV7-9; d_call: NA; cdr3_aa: CASSPEGLNNQPQHF
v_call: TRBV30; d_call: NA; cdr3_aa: CAWSPDGYNEQFF
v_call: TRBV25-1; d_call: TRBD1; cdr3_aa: CASIPPPGQGFQETQYF
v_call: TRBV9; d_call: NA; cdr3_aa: CASSVGNSKETQYF
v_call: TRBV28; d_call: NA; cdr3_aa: CATGGGASGANVLTF
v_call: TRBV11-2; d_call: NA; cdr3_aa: CASSYLVWGEKETQYF
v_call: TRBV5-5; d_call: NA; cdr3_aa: CASSFSGRKTEAFF
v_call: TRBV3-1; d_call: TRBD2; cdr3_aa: CASSQGRAGGYYNEQFF
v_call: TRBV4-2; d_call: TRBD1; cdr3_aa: CASSQRTGANTEAFF
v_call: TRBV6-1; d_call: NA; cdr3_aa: CASSERLRGGGTEAFF
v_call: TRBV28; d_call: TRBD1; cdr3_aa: CASSSSQGAANEQFF
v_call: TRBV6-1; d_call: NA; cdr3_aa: CASMERAVSYEQYF
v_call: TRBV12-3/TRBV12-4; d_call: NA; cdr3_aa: CASSLTLGTDTQYF
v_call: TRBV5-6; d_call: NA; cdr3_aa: CASSLISIGGELFF
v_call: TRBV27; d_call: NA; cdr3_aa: CASSLMGGTDTQYF
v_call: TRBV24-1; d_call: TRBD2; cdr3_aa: CATSEPGLADAYNEQFF
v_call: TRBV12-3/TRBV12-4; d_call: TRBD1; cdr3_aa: CASRAGTGEETQYF
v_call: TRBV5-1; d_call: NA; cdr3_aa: CASSLGSSNQPQHF
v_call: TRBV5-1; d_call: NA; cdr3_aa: CASSAQNEQFF
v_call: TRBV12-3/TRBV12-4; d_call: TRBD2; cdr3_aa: CASSPGLAGGIGELFF